The T cell receptor beta chain described here comes from a study of a mutant IDH1 vaccine in newly diagnosed glioma. Overall study context: Commencement of vaccination occurred 4-6 weeks following radiotherapy alone, or concurrently with temozolomide cycles. Former treatment meant radiotherapy, temozolomide, or both; the majority had gotten both. Findings of the study overall: Vaccine-induced immune responses were detected in about 93% of patients.

Produced via immunoSEQ multiplex PCR; TCRdb's table is partial and in-frame only. The table includes 60,000 or so clones, just under 90% detected once. Time point noted: week 5, during vaccination. Every vaccination contained 300 ug of the mutant IDH1 20-mer peptide and was paired with topical imiquimod. Astrocytomas that were new, WHO grade 3 or 4, IDH1-mutant and ATRX-lost were present in the donors. The germline CDR1 and CDR2 sequences are GTSNPN and SVGIG (reference sequence). V lost 1 base, J lost 4 bases, and 11 bases stayed unmatched. The CDR3 consists of 19 residues. As concerns this clone: Its specificity is not known.

This receptor was obtained from a woman between 40 and 55 years old with glioma. The V gene is TRBV30, the J gene TRBJ1-6; 12 bases align to TRBD1. The source was PBMCs, collected from a glioma patient whose treatment included an IDH1 peptide vaccine. The CDR3, as DNA: TGTGCCTGGAGTGACAGGGGACAGGGGGCTAGTCGGTATAATTCACCCCTCCACTTT. It translates to CAWSDRGQGASRYNSPLHF.